The 32 T cell receptor beta chains below all came from one sample that was sequenced in a study of blood T cell repertoires in COVID-19. The table came from immunoSEQ multiplex PCR; TCRdb's copy has only in-frame clones and leaves some out. The sample contains around 30,000 clones, 90% to 95% of which appear only once. Input material: peripheral blood. The receptor source for this set is a human donor with active COVID-19. The donor label of this sample is uncertain.

V usage is TRBV5-1 and J usage is TRBJ2-3, with TRBD2 matching over 7 bases. Germline CDR1 SGHRS, CDR2 YFSETQ. J was trimmed by 2 bases and V by 7 bases; bases with no gene match: 10. The CDR3 is 15 amino acids. This chain's CDR3 is CASSIAGPHTDTQYF. For the CDR3, the DNA is TGCGCCAGCTCCATAGCGGGCCCTCACACAGATACGCAGTATTTT.

The chain carries TRBV28 and TRBJ1-6, with 9 bases that match TRBD1. Per the germline V gene, CDR1 is MDHEN and CDR2 is SYDVKM. The CDR3 totals 15 residues. After removal of 5 bases from V and 4 bases from J, the junction contained 3 bases not matched to a gene. CDR3 nucleotides: TGTGCCAGCAGTCCGGGACAGGGTTATAATTCACCCCTCCACTTT. This translates into CASSPGQGYNSPLHF. Looking up the rest from reference TRBV28 and TRBJ1-6 gives the full variable domain: DVKVTQSSRYLVKRTGEKVFLECVQDMDHENMFWYRQDPGLGLRLIYFSYDVKMKEKGDIPEGYSVSREKKERFSLILESASTNQTSMYLCASSPGQGYNSPLHFGNGTRLTVT.

The chain carries TRBV6-1 and TRBJ2-5, with 8 bases fitting TRBD2. The CDR3 is 14 amino acids. Germline V lookup: CDR1 MNHNS, CDR2 SASEGT. The trim removed 5 bases at V and 5 bases at J, leaving 7 bases unmatched. The DNA of the CDR3 is TGTGCCAGCAGTAATCGGGGGGGCCGTGAGACCCAGTACTTC. It encodes CASSNRGGRETQYF.

The J gene is TRBJ2-3, the V gene TRBV4-3; maybe TRBD1 (6 bases). CDR3 size: 16 residues. V was trimmed by 5 bases and J by 0 bases, leaving 15 bases between them. Germline CDR1 reads LGHNA; CDR2 reads YSLEER. CDR3 region: CASSAYREWSTDTQYF. CDR3 nucleotides: TGCGCCAGCAGCGCCTACAGGGAGTGGAGCACAGATACGCAGTATTTT.

The chain employs TRBV18 and TRBJ2-7; TRBD1 matches 7 bases. V lost 6 bases, J lost 5 bases, and 13 bases stayed unmatched. The CDR3 has 15 residues. CDR1 and CDR2 from the germline V gene are KGHSH and LQKENI. CDR3 nucleotide sequence: TGTGCCAGCTCGGGCCCAGGGGGTCTCTTTAACGAGCAGTACTTC. This sequence encodes CASSGPGGLFNEQYF.

This clone was found once. The chain has TRBV7-2 and TRBJ1-1, with D maybe TRBD1 (6 bases). The CDR3 is made up of 16 amino acids. Trimming took 5 bases from V and 0 from J, leaving 16 bases between them. Germline-derived CDR1 and CDR2 are SGHTA and FQGNSA. The CDR3 DNA sequence: TGTGCCAGCAGCCTCTACAGGGTTTCAATGAACACTGAAGCTTTCTTT. It codes for CASSLYRVSMNTEAFF.

The chain is built from TRBV25-1 and TRBJ2-1; 12 bases align to TRBD2. CDR1 is MGHDK, CDR2 SYGVNS, per germline. CDR3 length equals 16 residues. After removal of 4 bases from V and 12 bases from J, the junction contained 13 bases not matched to a gene. Here the CDR3 DNA reads TGTGCCAGCAGTGCACTAGCGGGAGGACTCGGGTCGGGGCAGTTCTTC. It is translated as CASSALAGGLGSGQFF. The full variable domain, with the rest looked up from reference TRBV25-1 and TRBJ2-1, is EADIYQTPRYLVIGTGKKITLECSQTMGHDKMYWYQQDPGMELHLIHYSYGVNSTEKGDLSSESTVSRIRTEHFPLTLESARPSHTSQYLCASSALAGGLGSGQFFGPGTRLTVL.

The rearrangement links TRBV5-4 to TRBJ2-7; no clear D. CDR1 and CDR2 (germline): SGHNT, YYREEE (reference sequence). Trimming cost V 2 bases and J 2 bases, with 14 bases left between them. The length of the CDR3 is 15 residues. CDR3 sequence (DNA): TGTGCCAGCAGCTTTACCCACGGCGGTACCTACGAGCAGTACTTC. This encodes CASSFTHGGTYEQYF.

This rearrangement joins TRBV4-1 to TRBJ1-6; TRBD1 matches 8 bases. CDR1 is MGHRA and CDR2 is YSYEKL in the germline V gene. The ends lost 4 bases at V and 0 bases at J; junction bases unmatched: 5. The CDR3 totals 17 residues. The CDR3 sequence: CASSPVQGDSYNSPLHF. The CDR3 DNA sequence: TGCGCCAGCAGCCCAGTACAGGGGGACTCCTATAATTCACCCCTCCACTTT.

The J gene is TRBJ2-7, the V gene TRBV7-9, with 9 bases lining up with TRBD1. The CDR3 length is 14 residues. The ends lost 6 bases at V and 7 bases at J; junction bases unmatched: 10. CDR1 and CDR2 (germline): SEHNR, FQNEAQ (reference sequence). The CDR3 sequence: CASSKAGTGREQYF. CDR3 DNA sequence: TGTGCCAGCAGTAAAGCAGGGACAGGGCGGGAGCAGTACTTC.

This chain uses TRBV4-1 with TRBJ2-4, with a tentative D call TRBD1 (6 bases). Germline V gene data show CDR1 as MGHRA and CDR2 as YSYEKL. V lost 5 bases to trimming and J lost 3 bases, with 11 bases between them. There are 14 residues in the CDR3. The CDR3 DNA sequence: TGCGCCAGCAGCAACACAGGGTACAAAAACATTCAGTACTTC. Translating gives CASSNTGYKNIQYF.

This chain uses TRBV7-9 with TRBJ1-4, with TRBD1 as a possible D gene (5 bases). This CDR3 is 15 amino acids long. CDR1 and CDR2 from the germline V gene are SEHNR and FQNEAQ (reference sequence). V was shortened by 2 bases and J by 2 bases, with 9 bases between the two germline ends. CDR3 nucleotides: TGTGCCAGCAGCTTACTCCGGGGGACTAATGAAAAACTGTTTTTT. Its translation: CASSLLRGTNEKLFF.

This clone appeared once. The genes are TRBV29-1 and TRBJ2-1, with 12 bases identical to TRBD2. The V gene end was trimmed by 4 bases and the J gene end by 4 bases; junction bases not matched to a gene: 5. The CDR3 has 15 amino acids. CDR1 is SQVTM and CDR2 is ANQGSEA in the germline V gene. Here the CDR3 DNA reads TGCAGCGTTGTGCCTAGCGGGAGGGTTTACAATGAGCAGTTCTTC. Translation: CSVVPSGRVYNEQFF.

The chain recombines TRBV14 with TRBJ2-3; 8 bases are shared with TRBD1. The CDR3 runs to 15 residues. Germline CDR1 is SGHDN and CDR2 is FVKESK. V lost 4 bases and J lost 1; bases outside the gene matches: 4. The CDR3: CASSPLGQGTDTQYF. In nucleotides, the CDR3 is TGTGCCAGCAGCCCCCTGGGACAGGGCACAGATACGCAGTATTTT.

In nucleotides, the CDR3 is TGCGCCAGCAGCACTGGGACAGTGAGGGGTGGCTACACCTTC. This translates into CASSTGTVRGGYTF. The chain joins TRBV5-1 to TRBJ1-2; 7 bases are a match to TRBD1. V lost 4 bases to trimming and J lost 7 bases; unmatched junction nucleotides: 10. The CDR3 has 14 residues. Germline CDR1 and CDR2: SGHRS and YFSETQ.

V gene TRBV2 combines with J gene TRBJ1-1; D is possibly TRBD1 (6 bases). The CDR3 sequence is 15 residues long. Germline V CDR1 and CDR2: SNHLY, FYNNEI. The V and J ends lost 4 bases and 2 bases respectively, with 14 bases between them. The CDR3 reads CASSGGRGGNTEAFF. CDR3 in DNA: TGTGCCAGCAGTGGCGGCCGAGGGGGTAACACTGAAGCTTTCTTT.

CDR3 coding DNA: TGTGCCAGCAGCCGGGGACAGGGTAATTCACCCCTCCACTTT. Its translation: CASSRGQGNSPLHF. V is TRBV11-2 and J is TRBJ1-6, with 9 positions matching TRBD1. The CDR3 is made up of 14 amino acids. The V gene's germline CDR1 is SGHAT and CDR2 FQNNGV. V lost 5 bases, J lost 6 bases, and 2 bases stayed unmatched.

V is TRBV11-2 and J is TRBJ1-1; D is unclear. Trimming shortened V by 1 base and J by 0 bases, and 12 bases separated the two germline ends. The CDR3 extends over 16 amino acids. The germline V gene has CDR1 SGHAT and CDR2 FQNNGV. CDR3 sequence reads: CASSLVPGKLNTEAFF. CDR3 nucleotide sequence: TGTGCCAGCAGCTTAGTGCCAGGAAAACTGAACACTGAAGCTTTCTTT.

This chain links TRBV7-9 with TRBJ1-5; D possibly corresponds to TRBD1 (6 bases). CDR1 is SEHNR, CDR2 FQNEAQ, per germline (reference sequence). The CDR3 is 16 residues long. V lost 1 base and J 8 bases, leaving 18 bases between the germline ends. For the CDR3, the DNA is TGTGCCAGCAGCTTAGGAAATGGGGGGGCCGCGGAGCCCCAGCATTTT. Its protein product is CASSLGNGGAAEPQHF.

V gene TRBV6-5 combines with J gene TRBJ2-1; D might be TRBD2 (6 bases). Germline CDR1 reads MNHEY; CDR2 reads SVGAGI. The length of the CDR3 is 14 residues. Deletions cut 7 bases from V and 4 bases from J, with 14 bases between. Here the CDR3 reads CASTRGLAYNEQFF. The CDR3, as DNA: TGTGCCAGCACAAGGGGTCTAGCGTACAATGAGCAGTTCTTC.

V and J are TRBV7-9 and TRBJ2-2; D is possibly TRBD1 (5 bases). Germline CDR1 reads SEHNR; CDR2 reads FQNEAQ (reference sequence). With 5 bases removed from V and 2 bases from J, the gap between germline ends came to 9 bases. CDR3 length: 14 amino acids. The CDR3 DNA is TGTGCCAGCAGCGTAACAGGAAACACCGGGGAGCTGTTTTTT. This encodes CASSVTGNTGELFF.

This chain joins TRBV28 and TRBJ1-2; D not certain. This CDR3 spans 14 amino acids. Germline loops: CDR1 MDHEN, CDR2 SYDVKM. Deletions cut 5 bases from V and 4 bases from J, with 14 bases between. The CDR3 here is CASSPSRESYGYTF. Written as DNA, the CDR3 is TGTGCCAGCAGTCCCAGTAGGGAGAGCTATGGCTACACCTTC.

This clone occurred a few times. V and J are TRBV7-9 and TRBJ2-7; 12 positions match TRBD2. J lost 7 bases, V lost 5 bases, and 9 bases had no gene match. CDR1 and CDR2 (germline): SEHNR, FQNEAQ (reference sequence). The CDR3 is 15 residues long. DNA for the CDR3: TGTGCCAGCAGCAACGGACTAGCGGGGACTAGTGAGCAGTACTTC. The encoded protein is CASSNGLAGTSEQYF.

A single count supports this clone. This sequence joins TRBV28 and TRBJ1-5; 9 nucleotides match TRBD1. V lost 5 bases, J lost 4 bases, and 9 bases stayed unmatched. This CDR3 is built from 16 residues. Looked up from germline, CDR1 is MDHEN and CDR2 is SYDVKM. CDR3 amino acids: CASSPMGQGLNQPQHF. The CDR3 DNA is TGTGCCAGCAGTCCCATGGGACAGGGCTTAAATCAGCCCCAGCATTTT.

The chain employs TRBV5-1 and TRBJ1-5, with TRBD1 as a possible D gene (6 bases). Germline V gene sequence: CDR1 SGHRS, CDR2 YFSETQ. V lost 3 bases and J lost 4, with 14 bases in between. The CDR3 is made up of 15 amino acids. The CDR3 here is CASSYSGARNQPQHF. Here the CDR3 DNA reads TGCGCCAGCAGCTACTCAGGGGCGAGGAATCAGCCCCAGCATTTT.

V and J are TRBV30 and TRBJ1-4; perhaps TRBD1 as D (5 bases). The CDR3 extends over 14 amino acids. The V gene lost 0 bases and the J gene lost 7 bases, with 12 bases spanning the gap. In germline, CDR1 is GTSNPN, CDR2 SVGIG (reference sequence). For the CDR3, the DNA is TGTGCCTGGAGTGTGCCCAGGGTTGGTGAAAAACTGTTTTTT. It yields the protein CAWSVPRVGEKLFF.

The chain joins TRBV6-2 or TRBV6-3 to TRBJ1-1, with TRBD1 matching over 9 bases. Germline V gene data show CDR1 as MNHEY and CDR2 as SVGEGT. Unmatched junction bases numbered 7, after V lost 2 bases and J lost 3 bases. The CDR3 has 16 amino acids. CDR3 in DNA: TGTGCCAGCAGTTACACCACAGGGGGCGCGGACACTGAAGCTTTCTTT. It translates to CASSYTTGGADTEAFF.

V usage is TRBV2 and J usage is TRBJ2-7; TRBD2 agrees at 11 bases. V was pared by 6 bases and J by 2 bases, with 3 bases of the junction left unmatched. The CDR3 covers 14 residues. CDR1 and CDR2 (germline): SNHLY, FYNNEI. The CDR3 here is CASRNSGGAYEQYF. The CDR3 DNA is TGTGCCAGCAGGAATAGCGGGGGGGCCTACGAGCAGTACTTC. The full variable domain, completed using reference TRBV2 and TRBJ2-7, is EPEVTQTPSHQVTQMGQEVILRCVPISNHLYFYWYRQILGQKVEFLVSFYNNEISEKSEIFDDQFSVERPDGSNFTLKIRSTKLEDSAMYFCASRNSGGAYEQYFGPGTRLTVT.

The V gene is TRBV5-5, the J gene TRBJ1-2, with 7 positions matching TRBD1. From germline, CDR1 is SGHKS and CDR2 YYEKEE (reference sequence). V shed 2 bases, J shed 4 bases, and the junction held 2 bases outside the gene matches. This CDR3 region has 13 residues. The CDR3 region is CASSFDRAYGYTF. The CDR3 bases are TGTGCCAGCAGCTTTGACAGGGCCTATGGCTACACCTTC.

This rearrangement joins TRBV5-4 to TRBJ2-3, with D possibly TRBD2 on 6 matching bases. Trimming took off 4 bases at V and 6 bases at J, with 12 bases between the two ends. CDR1 and CDR2 (germline): SGHNT, YYREEE (reference sequence). The CDR3 extends over 13 amino acids. The CDR3: CASSLRGGDTQYF. Here the CDR3 DNA reads TGTGCCAGCAGCCTCCGGGGAGGTGATACGCAGTATTTT.

The chain employs TRBV24-1 and TRBJ2-6, with TRBD1 as a possible D gene (6 bases). This CDR3 spans 17 amino acids. Per germline, CDR1 KGHDR and CDR2 SFDVKD. Deletions cut 4 bases from V and 4 bases from J, with 16 bases between. CDR3 protein: CATSDSPTGTGANVLTF. DNA for the CDR3: TGTGCCACCAGTGACTCTCCCACAGGGACAGGGGCCAACGTCCTGACTTTC.

The V and J genes are TRBV12-3 or TRBV12-4 and TRBJ2-3, with 7 bases lining up with TRBD1. V lost 8 bases to trimming and J lost 2 bases; unmatched junction nucleotides: 4. The CDR3 consists of 13 residues. CDR3 nucleotide sequence: TGTGCCAGCGTAGGGGGCATCACAGATACGCAGTATTTT. Translated: CASVGGITDTQYF.